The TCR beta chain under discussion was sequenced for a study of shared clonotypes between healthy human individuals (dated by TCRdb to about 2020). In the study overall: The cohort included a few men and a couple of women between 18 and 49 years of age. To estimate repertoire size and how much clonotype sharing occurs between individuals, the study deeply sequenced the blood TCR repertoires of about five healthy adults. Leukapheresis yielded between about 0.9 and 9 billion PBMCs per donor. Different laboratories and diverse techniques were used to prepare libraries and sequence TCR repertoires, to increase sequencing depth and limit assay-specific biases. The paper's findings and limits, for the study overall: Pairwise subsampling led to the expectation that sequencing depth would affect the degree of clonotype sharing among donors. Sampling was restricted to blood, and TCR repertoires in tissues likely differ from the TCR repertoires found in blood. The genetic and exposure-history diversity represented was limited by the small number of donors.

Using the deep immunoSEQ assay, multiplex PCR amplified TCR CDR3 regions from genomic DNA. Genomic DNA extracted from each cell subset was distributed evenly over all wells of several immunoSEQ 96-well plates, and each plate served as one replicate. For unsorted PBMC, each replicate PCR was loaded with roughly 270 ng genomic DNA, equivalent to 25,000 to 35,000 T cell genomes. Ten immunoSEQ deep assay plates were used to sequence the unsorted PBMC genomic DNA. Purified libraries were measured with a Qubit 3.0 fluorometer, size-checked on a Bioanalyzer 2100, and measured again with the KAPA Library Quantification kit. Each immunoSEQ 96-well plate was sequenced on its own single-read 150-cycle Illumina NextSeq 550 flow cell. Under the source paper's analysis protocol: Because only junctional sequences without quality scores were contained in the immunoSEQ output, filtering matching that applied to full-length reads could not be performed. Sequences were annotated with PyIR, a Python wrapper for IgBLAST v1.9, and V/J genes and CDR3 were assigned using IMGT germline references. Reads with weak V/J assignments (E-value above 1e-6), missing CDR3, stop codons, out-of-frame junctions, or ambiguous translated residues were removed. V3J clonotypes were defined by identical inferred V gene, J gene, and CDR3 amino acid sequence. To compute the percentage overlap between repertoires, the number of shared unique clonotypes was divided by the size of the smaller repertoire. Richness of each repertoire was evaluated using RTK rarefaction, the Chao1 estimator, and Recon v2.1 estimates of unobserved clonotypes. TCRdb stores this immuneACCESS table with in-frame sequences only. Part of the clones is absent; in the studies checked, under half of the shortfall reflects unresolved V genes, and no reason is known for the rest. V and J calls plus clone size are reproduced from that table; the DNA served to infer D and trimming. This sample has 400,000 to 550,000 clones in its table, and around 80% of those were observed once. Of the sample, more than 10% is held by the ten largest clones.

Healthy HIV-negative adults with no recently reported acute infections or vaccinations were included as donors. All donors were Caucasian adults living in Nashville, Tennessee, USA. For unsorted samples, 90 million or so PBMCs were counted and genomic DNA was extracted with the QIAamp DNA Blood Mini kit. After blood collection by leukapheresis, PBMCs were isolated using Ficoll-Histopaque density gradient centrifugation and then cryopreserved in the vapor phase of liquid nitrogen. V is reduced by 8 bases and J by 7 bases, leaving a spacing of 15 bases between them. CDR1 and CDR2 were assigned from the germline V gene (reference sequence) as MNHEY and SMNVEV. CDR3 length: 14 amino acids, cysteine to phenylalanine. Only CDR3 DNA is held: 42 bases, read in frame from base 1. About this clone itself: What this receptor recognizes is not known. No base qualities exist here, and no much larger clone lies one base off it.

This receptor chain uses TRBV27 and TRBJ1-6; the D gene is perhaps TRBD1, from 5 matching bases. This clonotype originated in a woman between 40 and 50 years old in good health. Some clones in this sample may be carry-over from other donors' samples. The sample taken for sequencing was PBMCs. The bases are TGTGCCAGCTCGGGGGACGGCAGGAATTCACCCCTCCACTTT. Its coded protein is CASSGDGRNSPLHF.